These 20 T cell receptor beta chains share one sample of origin, sequenced in a study of a mutant IDH1 vaccine in newly diagnosed glioma (dated by TCRdb to the early 2020s). What these receptors recognize is not known. The sample's time point label is to be understood as: week 11, during vaccination. Each vaccine dose was 300 ug of a 20-mer mutant IDH1 peptide in Montanide, given subcutaneously with topical imiquimod. The library was produced with the immunoSEQ multiplex PCR assay. The immuneACCESS repertoire file appears here via TCRdb, limited to in-frame rearrangements. These files lack a portion of the clones; in checked studies, under half of the deficit traces to unresolved V genes, and the cause of the others is not known. The sample table records about 52,000 clones; around 90% of these occur just once. Around 2.4% of the sample is taken by the ten largest. Material: PBMCs, obtained from a glioma patient whose treatment included an IDH1 peptide vaccine. The receptors derive from a man aged 50 to 59 with glioma.

This rearrangement joins TRBV6-1 to TRBJ2-5, with D unresolved. The V gene's germline CDR1 is MNHNS and CDR2 SASEGT. The CDR3 is 14 residues long. V gave up 5 bases and J gave up 5 bases, with 15 bases separating them. The CDR3, as DNA: TGTGCCAGCAGTCGAAGGAGTATGCCTGAGACCCAGTACTTC. It codes for CASSRRSMPETQYF.

This clone appeared a few times. This chain connects TRBV30 to TRBJ1-1, with 7 bases fitting TRBD1. Germline V lookup: CDR1 GTSNPN, CDR2 SVGIG (reference sequence). V shed 6 bases, J shed 3 bases, and the junction held 4 bases outside the gene matches. There are 12 residues in the CDR3. The CDR3 here is CACGDSYTEAFF. CDR3 coding DNA: TGTGCCTGCGGGGACAGCTACACTGAAGCTTTCTTT.

The CDR3 sequence: CASRESGQGGQPQHF. The CDR3 nucleotides are TGCGCCAGCAGGGAATCGGGACAGGGGGGCCAGCCCCAGCATTTT. This chain connects TRBV5-1 to TRBJ1-5; 11 bases align to TRBD1. V dropped 5 bases and J dropped 7; count of bases not matched to a gene: 8. Germline values: CDR1 SGHRS, CDR2 YFSETQ. This CDR3 spans 15 amino acids.

In this sample, this clone turned up a few times. CDR3 DNA sequence: TGTGCCAGTAGTTCCGGGTCATCCAATTGGGAGACCCAGTACTTC. It specifies CASSSGSSNWETQYF. This sequence joins TRBV19 and TRBJ2-5; D gene uncertain. The CDR3 is 15 residues long. From germline, CDR1 is LNHDA and CDR2 SQIVND (reference sequence). V gave up 5 bases and J gave up 5 bases, with 18 bases separating them.

The V and J genes are TRBV4-1 and TRBJ2-1, with TRBD1 identical over 8 bases. Germline loops: CDR1 MGHRA, CDR2 YSYEKL. V dropped 4 bases and J dropped 2; count of bases not matched to a gene: 22. This CDR3 spans 21 amino acids. DNA for the CDR3: TGCGCCAGCAGCCGTCTCGGGGGCGGGACAGGCACACCGACACCCTACAATGAGCAGTTCTTC. Its translation: CASSRLGGGTGTPTPYNEQFF.

The chain has TRBV9 and TRBJ2-1, with 8 positions matching TRBD2. With 0 bases clipped from V and 8 bases from J, the junction kept 7 bases outside the gene matches. This CDR3 contains 15 residues. Per the germline V gene, CDR1 is SGDLS and CDR2 is YYNGEE. The chain's CDR3 is CASSVGREGLDEQFF. CDR3 DNA sequence: TGTGCCAGCAGCGTAGGCCGGGAGGGCCTCGATGAGCAGTTCTTC.

The chain employs TRBV2 and TRBJ2-3; 7 nucleotides match TRBD2. From germline, CDR1 is SNHLY and CDR2 FYNNEI. The V and J ends lost 3 bases and 5 bases, in that order; junction bases with no gene match: 5. This CDR3 contains 14 residues. The CDR3 nucleotides read TGTGCCAGCAGTGATCGGCGGGGGATAGATACGCAGTATTTT. This translates into CASSDRRGIDTQYF.

This rearrangement joins TRBV5-4 to TRBJ1-3, with D uncertain. Trimming left V 1 base short and J 2 bases short, with 10 bases between. CDR1 and CDR2 (germline): SGHNT, YYREEE (reference sequence). This CDR3 spans 15 amino acids. CDR3 nucleotide sequence: TGTGCCAGCAGCTTGAATTTAGACCCTGGAAACACCATATATTTT. As protein: CASSLNLDPGNTIYF.

V and J are TRBV15 and TRBJ1-2, with D unresolved. Trimming took off 6 bases at V and 8 bases at J, with 19 bases between the two ends. The CDR3 is 14 amino acids. CDR1 and CDR2 (germline): LNHNV, YYDKDF (reference sequence). The CDR3 coding sequence is TGTGCCACCAGTTGGGCTGCAGACTGGCGAGGCTACACCTTC. Translating it yields CATSWAADWRGYTF. Combining the CDR3 with reference TRBV15 and TRBJ1-2 gives the whole variable domain DAMVIQNPRYQVTQFGKPVTLSCSQTLNHNVMYWYQQKSSQAPKLLFHYYDKDFNNEADTPDNFQSRRPNTSFCFLDIRSPGLGDTAMYLCATSWAADWRGYTFGSGTRLTVV.

CDR3: CASSLNGYSGANVLTF. The DNA of the CDR3 is TGTGCCAGCAGCTTAAACGGATACTCTGGGGCCAACGTCCTGACTTTC. The V gene is TRBV11-3, the J gene TRBJ2-6; D not resolved. The CDR3 runs 16 residues. V shed 2 bases and J shed 0 bases, with 8 bases lying between them. CDR1 and CDR2 from the germline V gene are SGHNT and YENEEA.

The chain employs TRBV6-5 and TRBJ2-3; possibly TRBD1 for D (6 bases). The CDR3 has 15 residues. V lost 4 bases and J lost 2, with 13 bases in between. Germline V gives CDR1 MNHEY, CDR2 SVGAGI. CDR3 protein: CASSSWTADTDTQYF. The DNA of the CDR3 is TGTGCCAGCAGTTCTTGGACAGCGGACACAGATACGCAGTATTTT.

Worth noting for this clone: One end of the junction fails to match germline, which may point to a read error. The V and J genes are TRBV7-7 and TRBJ2-3, with TRBD2 identical over 9 bases. The germline gives CDR1 SSHAT, CDR2 FNYEAQ (reference sequence). CDR3 length equals 15 residues. CDR3: CASSRGTSPIDTQYF. In DNA form, the CDR3 reads TGTGCTAGCAGCCGCGGGACTAGCCCCATAGATACGCAGTATTTT.

The chain employs TRBV7-9 and TRBJ2-5; the match to TRBD2 covers 9 bases. This CDR3 has 16 amino acids. Germline V gene lookup returns CDR1 SEHNR and CDR2 FQNEAQ (reference sequence). V shed 2 bases and J 10 bases; nucleotides not matched to a gene: 14. The CDR3 is CASSLQRGESRSVQYF. CDR3 nucleotides: TGTGCCAGCAGCTTACAGCGGGGGGAATCAAGAAGTGTCCAGTACTTC.

The chain joins TRBV27 to TRBJ2-5; D not certain. The CDR3 length is 13 residues. Germline lookup yields CDR1 MNHEY and CDR2 SMNVEV (reference sequence). V shed 3 bases and J shed 4 bases, with 9 bases lying between them. This CDR3 is CASSLGIRETQYF. CDR3 DNA: TGTGCCAGCAGTTTGGGTATTCGAGAGACCCAGTACTTC.

V gene TRBV6-5 combines with J gene TRBJ1-1; D uncertain. The germline gives CDR1 MNHEY, CDR2 SVGAGI. The CDR3 length is 14 residues. Between the trimmed V and J ends, which lost 0 bases and 10 bases, there was a span of 15 bases. The CDR3 nucleotides are TGTGCCAGCAGTTACTCGAATGGCGTCAGCGGAGCTTTCTTT. Its protein product is CASSYSNGVSGAFF.

CDR3 nucleotide sequence: TGTGCCAGCAGCGGTGACGGGGGGGTGAGCTCCTACAATGAGCAGTTCTTC. Its protein product is CASSGDGGVSSYNEQFF. The chain employs TRBV9 and TRBJ2-1; TRBD2 matches at 8 bases. Germline assignment: CDR1 SGDLS and CDR2 YYNGEE. Germline trimming cut 3 bases from V and 0 bases from J; bases unmatched to any gene: 8. The CDR3 runs to 17 residues. The whole variable domain, remainder taken from reference TRBV9 and TRBJ2-1, is DSGVTQTPKHLITATGQRVTLRCSPRSGDLSVYWYQQSLDQGLQFLIQYYNGEERAKGNILERFSAQQFPDLHSELNLSSLELGDSALYFCASSGDGGVSSYNEQFFGPGTRLTVL.

V usage is TRBV7-8 and J usage is TRBJ1-3; TRBD1 is a possible D gene (5 bases). V was cut by 5 bases and J by 0 bases, with 17 bases left in between. From germline, CDR1 is SGHVS and CDR2 FQNEAQ. The CDR3 extends over 17 amino acids. CDR3 in DNA: TGTGCCAGCAGCCCCCCTTCCGGGACGTTCTCTGGAAACACCATATATTTT. Its translation: CASSPPSGTFSGNTIYF.

The chain is built from TRBV5-1 and TRBJ2-3; TRBD2 agrees at 7 bases. J gave up 11 bases and V 1 base, and 4 bases lay outside the gene matches. Germline V gene sequence: CDR1 SGHRS, CDR2 YFSETQ. There are 12 residues in the CDR3. This CDR3 is CASSLSQREQYF. The CDR3 region has the DNA TGCGCCAGCAGCTTGTCTCAGCGGGAGCAGTATTTT.

The chain carries TRBV7-9 and TRBJ2-1; tentative D call: TRBD1 (6 bases). The CDR3 covers 15 residues. Trimming removed 5 bases from V and 9 bases from J, with 20 bases in between. The germline V gene has CDR1 SEHNR and CDR2 FQNEAQ (reference sequence). The CDR3 region has the DNA TGTGCCAGCAGCCCACGTGACGGACAGAGGTTTGAGCAGTTCTTC. Protein sequence: CASSPRDGQRFEQFF.

This clone has just one count. This chain uses TRBV27 with TRBJ2-7; D might be TRBD1 (5 bases). The V end was cut by 3 bases, the J end by 6 bases, with 9 bases between. This CDR3 comprises 12 residues. Germline CDR1 MNHEY, CDR2 SMNVEV (reference sequence). The CDR3 loop reads CASSFGAGEQYF. CDR3 sequence (DNA): TGTGCCAGCAGTTTTGGGGCCGGCGAGCAGTACTTC.